This T cell receptor (beta chain) was identified during a study of STAT5B mutations in CD4+ large granular lymphocyte leukemia. Study outcomes and limitations: 8/27 top patient clones versus 2/35 control clones were TRBV06-family.

This clone has more than one count but fewer than ten. Its antigen remains unknown. Profiling relied on immunoSEQ multiplex PCR, and the TCRdb table lists in-frame clones only, not all of them. The sample yields tens of thousands of clones, approximately 83% seen once. Control samples were healthy donors' buffy coats. This CDR3 spans 14 amino acids. Germline CDR1 is SGHRS and CDR2 is YFSETQ. Trimming pared 4 bases from V and 6 bases from J, leaving 17 bases between. The chain combines TRBV5-1 with TRBJ2-7; D is perhaps TRBD1 or TRBD2 (5 bases each). Sequencing was done on a sample of CD4+ T cells from blood buffy coats. The receptor was isolated from a human donor in good health. The CDR3 loop is CASSLRRSGTEQYF. The CDR3 DNA follows: TGCGCCAGCAGCCTGCGTAGGTCCGGGACCGAGCAGTACTTC.